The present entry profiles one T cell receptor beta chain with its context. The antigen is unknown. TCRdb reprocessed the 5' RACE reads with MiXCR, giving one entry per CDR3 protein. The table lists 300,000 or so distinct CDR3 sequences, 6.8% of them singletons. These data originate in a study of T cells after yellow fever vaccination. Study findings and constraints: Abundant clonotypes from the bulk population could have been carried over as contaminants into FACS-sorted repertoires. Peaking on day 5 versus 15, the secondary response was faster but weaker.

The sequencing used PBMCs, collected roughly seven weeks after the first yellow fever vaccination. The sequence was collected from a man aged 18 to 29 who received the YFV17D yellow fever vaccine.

CDR3 nucleotides: TGCGCCAGCAGTCAGGGTTTCAAAGAGACCCAGTACTTC. It codes for CASSQGFKETQYF. The chain has TRBV5-1 and TRBJ2-5, with D possibly TRBD1 on 5 matching bases. The CDR3 extends over 13 amino acids. Germline V gene sequence: CDR1 SGHRS, CDR2 YFSETQ. Trimming took off 5 bases at V and 3 bases at J, with 11 bases between the two ends.